Listed below are T cell receptor beta chains from one sample, sequenced in a study of cytomegalovirus exposure and HLA in healthy donors. Profiling relied on immunoSEQ multiplex PCR, and the TCRdb table lists in-frame clones only, not all of them. The sample includes about 68,000 clones, about 81% of them seen just once. The material sequenced was PBMCs. The source is a human donor in good health. The CDR3 runs from the conserved cysteine through the conserved F or W. Fields, in order: clone size, V gene, D gene, J gene, CDR3 protein, CDR3 DNA. A D gene is named only where the DNA matches it firmly. Size is omitted from some rows. Given values are once, few, many or a class for expanded clones.

abundance: .; v_gene: TRBV19; d_gene: TRBD2; j_gene: TRBJ2-7; CDR3aa: CASSYGRDGGSYEQYF; CDR3nt: TGTGCCAGTAGTTACGGGAGGGACGGGGGATCCTACGAGCAGTACTTC
abundance: .; v_gene: TRBV7-6; d_gene: .; j_gene: TRBJ2-5; CDR3aa: CASSRRGAGGETQYF; CDR3nt: TGTGCCAGCAGCCGACGGGGGGCGGGTGGAGAGACCCAGTACTTC
abundance: .; v_gene: TRBV6-1; d_gene: .; j_gene: TRBJ1-3; CDR3aa: CASSELQRLDFGNTIYF; CDR3nt: TGTGCCAGCAGTGAATTACAAAGACTCGATTTTGGAAACACCATATATTTT
abundance: .; v_gene: TRBV27; d_gene: TRBD2; j_gene: TRBJ2-3; CDR3aa: CASSPLIAGGTDTQYF; CDR3nt: TGTGCCAGCAGTCCCTTAATAGCGGGGGGGACAGATACGCAGTATTTT
abundance: .; v_gene: TRBV23-1; d_gene: TRBD1; j_gene: TRBJ1-2; CDR3aa: CARRTGGLGYTF; CDR3nt: TGCGCCAGACGGACAGGGGGCTTGGGCTACACCTTC
abundance: .; v_gene: TRBV2; d_gene: TRBD1; j_gene: TRBJ1-6; CDR3aa: CASSQKTGGGSPLHF; CDR3nt: TGTGCCAGCAGTCAAAAGACAGGGGGTGGTTCACCCCTCCACTTT
abundance: .; v_gene: TRBV5-4; d_gene: .; j_gene: TRBJ1-1; CDR3aa: CASSSYRAAEAFF; CDR3nt: TGTGCCAGCAGCTCGTACAGGGCCGCTGAAGCTTTCTTT
abundance: .; v_gene: TRBV19; d_gene: .; j_gene: TRBJ2-5; CDR3aa: CASSIRVTRQETQYF; CDR3nt: TGTGCCAGTAGTATCCGGGTCACTCGCCAAGAGACCCAGTACTTC
abundance: .; v_gene: TRBV6-5; d_gene: TRBD2; j_gene: TRBJ2-1; CDR3aa: CASRNGGAYFNEQFF; CDR3nt: TGTGCCAGCAGAAACGGGGGGGCCTATTTTAATGAGCAGTTCTTC
abundance: .; v_gene: TRBV2; d_gene: TRBD1; j_gene: TRBJ1-1; CDR3aa: CASSERGDRAFF; CDR3nt: TGTGCCAGCAGTGAAAGGGGGGACAGAGCTTTCTTT
abundance: .; v_gene: TRBV27; d_gene: .; j_gene: TRBJ1-1; CDR3aa: CASSLLISAGGHTEAFF; CDR3nt: TGTGCCAGCAGTTTATTAATCTCCGCGGGGGGTCACACTGAAGCTTTCTTT
abundance: .; v_gene: TRBV6-5; d_gene: .; j_gene: TRBJ2-2; CDR3aa: CASTRSEGVGELFF; CDR3nt: TGTGCCAGCACCCGGTCAGAGGGTGTCGGGGAGCTGTTTTTT
abundance: .; v_gene: TRBV4-1; d_gene: .; j_gene: TRBJ1-1; CDR3aa: CASSQEGREEEAFF; CDR3nt: TGCGCCAGCAGCCAAGAAGGGAGGGAGGAGGAAGCTTTCTTT
abundance: .; v_gene: TRBV13; d_gene: TRBD1; j_gene: TRBJ1-1; CDR3aa: CASREGGAGQAFF; CDR3nt: TGTGCCAGCAGGGAAGGGGGCGCGGGACAAGCTTTCTTT
abundance: .; v_gene: TRBV5-6; d_gene: TRBD1; j_gene: TRBJ1-3; CDR3aa: CASSSPTRQGVFGNTIYF; CDR3nt: TGTGCCAGCAGCTCCCCTACTCGACAGGGGGTATTTGGAAACACCATATATTTT
abundance: few; v_gene: TRBV18; d_gene: TRBD1; j_gene: TRBJ1-1; CDR3aa: CASSPRQGAGTEAFF; CDR3nt: TGTGCCAGCTCACCACGACAGGGGGCGGGAACTGAAGCTTTCTTT
abundance: .; v_gene: TRBV15; d_gene: TRBD1; j_gene: TRBJ2-7; CDR3aa: CATSRDVRQGYEQYF; CDR3nt: TGTGCCACCAGCAGAGATGTTAGACAGGGCTACGAGCAGTACTTC
abundance: .; v_gene: TRBV28; d_gene: TRBD1; j_gene: TRBJ2-4; CDR3aa: CASSFVTGGAKNIQYF; CDR3nt: TGTGCCAGCAGTTTTGTGACAGGGGGCGCCAAAAACATTCAGTACTTC
abundance: few; v_gene: TRBV11-2; d_gene: TRBD2; j_gene: TRBJ2-5; CDR3aa: CASSPSGTSGGIHF; CDR3nt: TGTGCCAGCAGCCCATCCGGGACTAGCGGGGGGATACACTTC
abundance: .; v_gene: TRBV5-4; d_gene: .; j_gene: TRBJ1-1; CDR3aa: CASSLDGEAFF; CDR3nt: TGTGCCAGCAGCTTAGACGGGGAAGCTTTCTTT
abundance: .; v_gene: TRBV5-1; d_gene: TRBD1; j_gene: TRBJ1-1; CDR3aa: CASSSLGQGREAFF; CDR3nt: TGCGCCAGCAGCTCGCTGGGACAGGGTCGGGAAGCTTTCTTT
abundance: once; v_gene: TRBV7-6; d_gene: TRBD2; j_gene: TRBJ2-5; CDR3aa: CASSPSFGLAQETQYF; CDR3nt: TGTGCCAGCAGCCCCTCTTTTGGACTAGCGCAAGAGACCCAGTACTTC
abundance: .; v_gene: TRBV6-1; d_gene: TRBD1; j_gene: TRBJ2-4; CDR3aa: CASSEYVQTGQVAKNIQYF; CDR3nt: TGTGCCAGCAGTGAATACGTCCAGACAGGGCAAGTAGCCAAAAACATTCAGTACTTC
abundance: .; v_gene: TRBV5-6; d_gene: TRBD2; j_gene: TRBJ2-5; CDR3aa: CASSLGLAGVRGETQYF; CDR3nt: TGTGCCAGCAGCTTGGGACTAGCGGGGGTTCGGGGCGAGACCCAGTACTTC
abundance: .; v_gene: TRBV5-6; d_gene: .; j_gene: TRBJ2-7; CDR3aa: CASSLPQLGDYEQYF; CDR3nt: TGTGCCAGCAGCTTGCCCCAATTGGGCGACTACGAGCAGTACTTC
abundance: .; v_gene: TRBV7-9; d_gene: .; j_gene: TRBJ2-7; CDR3aa: CASSLDPGRFPYEQYF; CDR3nt: TGTGCCAGCAGCTTAGATCCCGGTCGTTTTCCGTACGAGCAGTACTTC
abundance: .; v_gene: TRBV25-1; d_gene: .; j_gene: TRBJ1-2; CDR3aa: CASSEYTDRGYTF; CDR3nt: TGTGCCAGCAGTGAATATACAGATCGTGGCTACACCTTC
abundance: .; v_gene: TRBV9; d_gene: .; j_gene: TRBJ1-2; CDR3aa: CASSAGKANPYGYTF; CDR3nt: TGTGCCAGCAGCGCGGGGAAGGCCAACCCCTATGGCTACACCTTC
abundance: .; v_gene: TRBV28; d_gene: .; j_gene: TRBJ1-1; CDR3aa: CASSSGKTEAFF; CDR3nt: TGTGCCAGCAGCTCAGGGAAGACTGAAGCTTTCTTT
abundance: few; v_gene: TRBV6-5; d_gene: .; j_gene: TRBJ2-5; CDR3aa: CASSFVDTTQETQYF; CDR3nt: TGTGCCAGCAGTTTTGTGGATACGACTCAAGAGACCCAGTACTTC
abundance: .; v_gene: TRBV6-5; d_gene: .; j_gene: TRBJ2-3; CDR3aa: CASTQMGAGGTQYF; CDR3nt: TGTGCCAGCACCCAAATGGGGGCCGGTGGTACGCAGTATTTT
abundance: .; v_gene: TRBV29-1; d_gene: .; j_gene: TRBJ1-4; CDR3aa: CSVEETNEKLFF; CDR3nt: TGCAGCGTTGAGGAGACTAATGAAAAACTGTTTTTT
abundance: .; v_gene: TRBV15; d_gene: .; j_gene: TRBJ2-5; CDR3aa: CATSRDFNGQETQYF; CDR3nt: TGTGCCACCAGCAGAGATTTTAACGGCCAAGAGACCCAGTACTTC
abundance: .; v_gene: TRBV4-1; d_gene: .; j_gene: TRBJ1-6; CDR3aa: CASSQVRGRNSPLHF; CDR3nt: TGCGCCAGCAGCCAAGTTAGGGGTAGAAATTCACCCCTCCACTTT
abundance: .; v_gene: TRBV10-3; d_gene: .; j_gene: TRBJ1-2; CDR3aa: CAIRERGSNYGYTF; CDR3nt: TGTGCCATCAGGGAGAGGGGATCCAACTATGGCTACACCTTC
abundance: .; v_gene: TRBV9; d_gene: TRBD1; j_gene: TRBJ1-6; CDR3aa: CASSYRTGSSPLHF; CDR3nt: TGTGCCAGCAGCTACCGGACAGGGAGTTCACCCCTCCACTTT
abundance: .; v_gene: TRBV28; d_gene: .; j_gene: TRBJ1-6; CDR3aa: CASRSGSPISPLHF; CDR3nt: TGTGCCAGTAGATCGGGATCCCCCATTTCACCCCTCCACTTT
abundance: .; v_gene: TRBV27; d_gene: .; j_gene: TRBJ1-1; CDR3aa: CASRTPWESTEAFF; CDR3nt: TGTGCCAGCAGGACTCCCTGGGAGAGCACTGAAGCTTTCTTT
abundance: .; v_gene: TRBV5-1; d_gene: TRBD1; j_gene: TRBJ1-6; CDR3aa: CASREQGMNSPLHF; CDR3nt: TGCGCCAGCAGGGAACAGGGGATGAATTCACCCCTCCACTTT
abundance: .; v_gene: TRBV7-6; d_gene: TRBD2; j_gene: TRBJ2-5; CDR3aa: CASSLAAGALPETQYF; CDR3nt: TGTGCCAGCAGCTTAGCAGCGGGGGCCCTCCCAGAGACCCAGTACTTC
abundance: once; v_gene: TRBV11-2; d_gene: .; j_gene: TRBJ1-1; CDR3aa: CASSLVDRNMNTEAFF; CDR3nt: TGTGCCAGCAGCTTAGTTGACAGGAACATGAACACTGAAGCTTTCTTT
abundance: .; v_gene: TRBV10-3; d_gene: TRBD1; j_gene: TRBJ1-6; CDR3aa: CAISGDRVGSPLHF; CDR3nt: TGTGCCATCAGTGGGGACAGGGTCGGGTCACCCCTCCACTTT
abundance: .; v_gene: TRBV19; d_gene: TRBD2; j_gene: TRBJ2-7; CDR3aa: CASSLRTSGVSSYEQYF; CDR3nt: TGTGCCAGTAGTTTACGGACTAGCGGGGTTAGCTCCTACGAGCAGTACTTC
abundance: .; v_gene: TRBV9; d_gene: .; j_gene: TRBJ2-2; CDR3aa: CASSIYSGGELFF; CDR3nt: TGTGCCAGCAGCATATACTCGGGCGGGGAGCTGTTTTTT
abundance: .; v_gene: TRBV10-3; d_gene: TRBD1; j_gene: TRBJ1-1; CDR3aa: CAISWDSQNTEAFF; CDR3nt: TGTGCCATCAGTTGGGACAGCCAGAACACTGAAGCTTTCTTT